One T cell receptor beta chain is described in this entry. Its target is unknown. Its ends do not fully match the called genes, so a read error is possible. Treatment: oral pan-JAK inhibitor, 5-10 mg twice daily. This sample is part of a study of CD8+ T cells in alopecia areata. Overall study findings and caveats: Unlike in mice, where it was clearer, TCR sharing across patients was less clear, possibly HLA-related. Scalp clonality and expanded CD8+ clones among the top 100 fell significantly with tofacitinib. In blood and scalp, many expanded lesional clones persisted during tofacitinib.

Following RNA extraction, reverse transcription yielded cDNA that acted as the sequencing template. The repertoire was sequenced with immunoSEQ multiplex PCR; TCRdb's copy has only in-frame clones and lacks some. The data hold over 80,000 clones, with about 44% observed a single time. The specimen comprised CD8+ T cells sorted from blood, sampled at week 24, from a patient treated with tofacitinib. This clonotype was sampled from a human donor with alopecia areata.

CDR3 in DNA: TGTGCTAGCAGCTTAGGACGGGGAGATACGCAGTATTTT. It translates to CASSLGRGDTQYF. This chain uses TRBV7-7 with TRBJ2-3; D might be TRBD2 (5 bases). This CDR3 is built from 13 residues. Germline V CDR1 and CDR2: SSHAT, FNYEAQ (reference sequence).